Given below is one T cell receptor (beta chain) in context. The V end lost 8 bases, the J end lost 6 bases, and 16 bases lay between the germline ends. Looked up from germline, CDR1 is MNHEY and CDR2 is SVGAGI. The CDR3 totals 14 residues. These data are taken from a study of blood T cell repertoires in COVID-19. Assay: immunoSEQ multiplex PCR; the TCRdb copy retains only in-frame clones and omits some. This table holds a few hundred thousand clones, around 85% found once. This sequence was found in a woman younger than 30 with acute or convalescent COVID-19. Sequenced material: peripheral blood. The V call is TRBV6-5, the J call TRBJ1-4; a possible D gene is TRBD1 (6 bases). CDR3 sequence (DNA): TGTGCCAGCGGCACCAGGGAGGGGGATGAAAAACTGTTTTTT. This sequence encodes CASGTREGDEKLFF.